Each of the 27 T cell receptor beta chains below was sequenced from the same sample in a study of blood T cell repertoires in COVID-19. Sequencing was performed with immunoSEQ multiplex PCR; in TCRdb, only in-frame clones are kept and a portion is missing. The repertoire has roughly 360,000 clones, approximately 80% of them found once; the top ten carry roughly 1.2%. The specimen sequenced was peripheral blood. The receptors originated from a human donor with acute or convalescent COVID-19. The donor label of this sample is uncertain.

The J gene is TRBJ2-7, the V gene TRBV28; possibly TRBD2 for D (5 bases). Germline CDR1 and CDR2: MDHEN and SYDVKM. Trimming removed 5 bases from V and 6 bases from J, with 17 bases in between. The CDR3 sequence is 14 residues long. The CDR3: CASSVLRGMVEQYF. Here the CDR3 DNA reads TGTGCCAGCAGTGTTCTCCGGGGAATGGTCGAGCAGTACTTC.

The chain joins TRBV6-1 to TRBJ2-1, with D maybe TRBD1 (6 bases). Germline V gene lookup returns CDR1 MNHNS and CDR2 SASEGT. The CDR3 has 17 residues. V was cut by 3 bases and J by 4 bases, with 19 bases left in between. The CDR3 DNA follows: TGTGCCAGCAGTGAGACTGGGGGCCGTTCCTTTTACAATGAGCAGTTCTTC. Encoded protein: CASSETGGRSFYNEQFF.

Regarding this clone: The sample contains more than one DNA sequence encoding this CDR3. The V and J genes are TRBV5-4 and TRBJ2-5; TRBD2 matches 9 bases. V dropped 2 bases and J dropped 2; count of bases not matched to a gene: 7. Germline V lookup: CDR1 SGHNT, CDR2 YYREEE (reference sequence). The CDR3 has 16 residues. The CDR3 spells CASSLGRGGGQETQYF. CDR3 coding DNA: TGTGCCAGCAGCTTAGGGCGGGGGGGAGGGCAAGAGACCCAGTACTTC.

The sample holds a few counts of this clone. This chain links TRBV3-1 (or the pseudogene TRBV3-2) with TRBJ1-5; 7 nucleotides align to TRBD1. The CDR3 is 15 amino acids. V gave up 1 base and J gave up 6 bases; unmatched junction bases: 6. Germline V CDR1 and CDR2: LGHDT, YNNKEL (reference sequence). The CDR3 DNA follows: TGTGCCAGCAGCCAAGGTGCGACAGGGCTTCAGCCCCAGCATTTT. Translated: CASSQGATGLQPQHF.

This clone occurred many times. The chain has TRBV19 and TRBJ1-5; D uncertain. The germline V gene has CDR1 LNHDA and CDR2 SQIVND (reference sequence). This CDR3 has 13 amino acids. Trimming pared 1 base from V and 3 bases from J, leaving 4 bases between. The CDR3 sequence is CASSIAINQPQHF. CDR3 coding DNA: TGTGCCAGTAGTATAGCCATCAATCAGCCCCAGCATTTT.

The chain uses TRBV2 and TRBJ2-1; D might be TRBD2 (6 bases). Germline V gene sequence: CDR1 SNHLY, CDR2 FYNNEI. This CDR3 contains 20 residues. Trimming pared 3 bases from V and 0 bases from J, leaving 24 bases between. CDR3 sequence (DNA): TGTGCCAGCAGTGAGGGTCCTAGCGCGCCAGACCCAAGCTCCTACAATGAGCAGTTCTTC. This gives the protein CASSEGPSAPDPSSYNEQFF.

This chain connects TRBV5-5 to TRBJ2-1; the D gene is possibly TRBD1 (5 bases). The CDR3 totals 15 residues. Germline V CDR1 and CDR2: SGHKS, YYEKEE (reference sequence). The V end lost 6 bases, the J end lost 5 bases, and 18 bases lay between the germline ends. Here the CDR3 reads CASNVQPWGDNEQFF. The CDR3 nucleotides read TGTGCCAGCAACGTTCAACCTTGGGGCGACAATGAGCAGTTCTTC.

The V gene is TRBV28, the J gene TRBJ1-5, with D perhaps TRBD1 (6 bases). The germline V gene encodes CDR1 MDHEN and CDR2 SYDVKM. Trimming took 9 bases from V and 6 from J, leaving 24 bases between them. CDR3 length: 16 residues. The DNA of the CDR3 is TGTGCCAGTCACGGCTACGGGGCAGGGGAGGGTCAGCCCCAGCATTTT. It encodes CASHGYGAGEGQPQHF.

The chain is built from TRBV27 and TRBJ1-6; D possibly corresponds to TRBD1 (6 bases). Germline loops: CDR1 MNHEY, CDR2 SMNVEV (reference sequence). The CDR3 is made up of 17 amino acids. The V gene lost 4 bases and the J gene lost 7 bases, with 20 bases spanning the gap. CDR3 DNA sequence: TGTGCCAGCAGTTCTAAAACCCCGGGACACGTAAATTCACCCCTCCACTTT. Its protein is CASSSKTPGHVNSPLHF.

The CDR3 DNA sequence: TGTGCCAGTAGTATAGTTCGATTGGGACAGGGGAAGACAGAAGCTTTCTTT. This gives the protein CASSIVRLGQGKTEAFF. The chain has TRBV19 and TRBJ1-1, with 10 bases matching TRBD1. Germline assignment: CDR1 LNHDA and CDR2 SQIVND (reference sequence). V was clipped by 1 base and J by 8 bases; unmatched bases: 13. The CDR3 contains 17 residues.

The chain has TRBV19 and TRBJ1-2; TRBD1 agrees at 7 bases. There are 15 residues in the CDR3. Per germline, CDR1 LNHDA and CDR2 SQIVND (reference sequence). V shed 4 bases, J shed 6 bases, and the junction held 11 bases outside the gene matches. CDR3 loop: CASSTPKTGLHGYTF. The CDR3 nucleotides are TGTGCCAGTAGTACCCCAAAGACAGGGTTGCATGGCTACACCTTC.

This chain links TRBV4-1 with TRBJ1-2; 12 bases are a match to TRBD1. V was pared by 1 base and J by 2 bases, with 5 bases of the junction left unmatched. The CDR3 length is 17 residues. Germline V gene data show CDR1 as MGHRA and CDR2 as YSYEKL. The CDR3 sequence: CASSQAGQGAQNYGYTF. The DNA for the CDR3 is TGCGCCAGCAGCCAAGCGGGACAGGGGGCGCAGAACTATGGCTACACCTTC.

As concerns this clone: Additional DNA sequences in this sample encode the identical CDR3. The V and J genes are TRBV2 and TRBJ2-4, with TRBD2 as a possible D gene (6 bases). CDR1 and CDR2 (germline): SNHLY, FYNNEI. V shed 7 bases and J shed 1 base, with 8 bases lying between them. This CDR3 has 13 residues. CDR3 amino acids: CASTREAKNIQYF. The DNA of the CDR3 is TGTGCCAGCACCCGGGAGGCCAAAAACATTCAGTACTTC.

This chain's CDR3 is CASNLQGYEQYF. CDR3 DNA: TGTGCCAGCAACCTACAGGGGTACGAGCAGTACTTC. V and J are TRBV28 and TRBJ2-7; TRBD1 matches 7 bases. After removal of 7 bases from V and 4 bases from J, the junction contained 4 bases not matched to a gene. Germline lookup yields CDR1 MDHEN and CDR2 SYDVKM. The CDR3 has 12 amino acids. The full variable domain, with the rest looked up from reference TRBV28 and TRBJ2-7, is DVKVTQSSRYLVKRTGEKVFLECVQDMDHENMFWYRQDPGLGLRLIYFSYDVKMKEKGDIPEGYSVSREKKERFSLILESASTNQTSMYLCASNLQGYEQYFGPGTRLTVT.

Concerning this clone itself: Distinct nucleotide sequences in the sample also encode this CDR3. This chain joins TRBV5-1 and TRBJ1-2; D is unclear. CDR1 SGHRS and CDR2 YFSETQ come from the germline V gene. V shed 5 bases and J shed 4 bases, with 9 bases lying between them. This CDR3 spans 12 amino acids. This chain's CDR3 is CASSLEGYGYTF. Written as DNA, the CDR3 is TGCGCCAGCAGTCTCGAGGGCTATGGCTACACCTTC.

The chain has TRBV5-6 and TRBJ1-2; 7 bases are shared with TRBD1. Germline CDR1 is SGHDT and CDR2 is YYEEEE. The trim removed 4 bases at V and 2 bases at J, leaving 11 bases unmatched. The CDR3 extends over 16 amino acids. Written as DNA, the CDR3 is TGTGCCAGCAGCCCGGGAGGGACAGCGGGGAACTATGGCTACACCTTC. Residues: CASSPGGTAGNYGYTF. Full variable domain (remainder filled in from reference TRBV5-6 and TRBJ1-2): DAGVTQSPTHLIKTRGQQVTLRCSPKSGHDTVSWYQQALGQGPQFIFQYYEEEERQRGNFPDRFSGHQFPNYSSELNVNALLLGDSALYLCASSPGGTAGNYGYTFGSGTRLTVV.

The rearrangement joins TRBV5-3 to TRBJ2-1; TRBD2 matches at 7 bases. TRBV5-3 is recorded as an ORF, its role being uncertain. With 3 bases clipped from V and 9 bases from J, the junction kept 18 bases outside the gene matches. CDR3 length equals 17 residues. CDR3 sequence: CARSCNGVGGSLSEQFF. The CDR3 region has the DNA TGTGCCAGAAGCTGCAACGGGGTGGGCGGGAGTTTGAGTGAGCAGTTCTTC.

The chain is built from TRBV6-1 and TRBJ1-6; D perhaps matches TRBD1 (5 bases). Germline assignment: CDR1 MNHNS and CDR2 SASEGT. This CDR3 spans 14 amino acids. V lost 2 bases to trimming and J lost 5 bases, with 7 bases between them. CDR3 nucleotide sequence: TGTGCCAGCAGTGAATGGGGGGATAATTCACCCCTCCACTTT. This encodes CASSEWGDNSPLHF.

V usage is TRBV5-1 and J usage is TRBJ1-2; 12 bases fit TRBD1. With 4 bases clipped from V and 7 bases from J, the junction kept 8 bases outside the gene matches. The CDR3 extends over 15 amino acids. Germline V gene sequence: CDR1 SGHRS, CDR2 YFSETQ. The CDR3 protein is CASSPTRDRGLGYTF. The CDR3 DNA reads TGCGCCAGCAGCCCGACCCGGGACAGGGGGCTTGGCTACACCTTC.

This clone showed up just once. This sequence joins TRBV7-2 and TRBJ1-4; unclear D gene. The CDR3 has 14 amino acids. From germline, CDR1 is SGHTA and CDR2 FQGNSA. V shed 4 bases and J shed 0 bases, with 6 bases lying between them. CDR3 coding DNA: TGTGCCAGCAGCTCGACACCAACTAATGAAAAACTGTTTTTT. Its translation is CASSSTPTNEKLFF.

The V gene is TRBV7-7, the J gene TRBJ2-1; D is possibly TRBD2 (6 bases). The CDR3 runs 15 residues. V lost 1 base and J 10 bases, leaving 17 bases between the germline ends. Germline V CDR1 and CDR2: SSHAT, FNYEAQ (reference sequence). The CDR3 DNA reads TGTGCCAGCAGCTTAGGTGCGGGATGGGCGGAGGAGCAGTTCTTC. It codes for CASSLGAGWAEEQFF.

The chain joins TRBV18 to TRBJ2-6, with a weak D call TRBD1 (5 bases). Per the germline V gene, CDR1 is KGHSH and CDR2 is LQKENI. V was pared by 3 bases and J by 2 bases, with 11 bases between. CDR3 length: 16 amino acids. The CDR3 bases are TGTGCCAGCTCACCTTCAGGGTTAACTGGGGCCAACGTCCTGACTTTC. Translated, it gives CASSPSGLTGANVLTF.

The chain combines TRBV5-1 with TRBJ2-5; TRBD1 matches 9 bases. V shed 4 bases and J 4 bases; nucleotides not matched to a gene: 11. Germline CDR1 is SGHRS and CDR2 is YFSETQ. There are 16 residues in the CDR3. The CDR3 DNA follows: TGCGCCAGCAGCGCCACCGGGACAGGGCGGGGAGAGACCCAGTACTTC. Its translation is CASSATGTGRGETQYF. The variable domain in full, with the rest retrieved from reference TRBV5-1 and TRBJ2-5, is KAGVTQTPRYLIKTRGQQVTLSCSPISGHRSVSWYQQTPGQGLQFLFEYFSETQRNKGNFPGRFSGRQFSNSRSEMNVSTLELGDSALYLCASSATGTGRGETQYFGPGTRLLVL.

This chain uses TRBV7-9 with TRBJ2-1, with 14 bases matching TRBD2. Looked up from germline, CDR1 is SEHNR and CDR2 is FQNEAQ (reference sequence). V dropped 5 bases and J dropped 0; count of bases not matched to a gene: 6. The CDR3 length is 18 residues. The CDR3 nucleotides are TGTGCCAGCAGCCTCCGGACTAGCGGGGGGAGCTCCTACAATGAGCAGTTCTTC. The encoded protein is CASSLRTSGGSSYNEQFF.

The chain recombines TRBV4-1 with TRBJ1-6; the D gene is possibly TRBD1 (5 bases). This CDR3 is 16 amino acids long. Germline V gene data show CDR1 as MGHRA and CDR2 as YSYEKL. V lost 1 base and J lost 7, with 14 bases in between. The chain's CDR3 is CASSQGGPQTNSPLHF. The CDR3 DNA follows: TGCGCCAGCAGCCAAGGGGGCCCTCAAACCAATTCACCCCTCCACTTT.

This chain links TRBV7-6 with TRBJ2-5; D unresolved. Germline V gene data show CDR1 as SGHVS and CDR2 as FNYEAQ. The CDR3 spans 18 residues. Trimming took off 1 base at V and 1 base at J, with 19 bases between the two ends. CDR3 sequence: CASSLGMAAQPFQETQYF. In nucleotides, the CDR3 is TGTGCCAGCAGCTTAGGTATGGCGGCCCAACCGTTCCAAGAGACCCAGTACTTC.

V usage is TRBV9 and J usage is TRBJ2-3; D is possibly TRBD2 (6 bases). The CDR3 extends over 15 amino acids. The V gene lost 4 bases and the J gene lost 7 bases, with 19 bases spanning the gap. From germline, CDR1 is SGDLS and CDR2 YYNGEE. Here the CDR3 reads CASSPRARDKNTQYF. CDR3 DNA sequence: TGTGCCAGCAGCCCCCGGGCGCGGGATAAGAATACGCAGTATTTT.